Following are 24 T cell receptor beta chains from one sample sequenced in a study of tissue T cells after allogeneic stem cell transplantation. Only in-frame clones appear in the TCRdb table, and some are missing; sequencing was by immunoSEQ multiplex PCR. The table includes approximately 8,000 clones, 35% to 55% detected once. Documented time point: mouse harvest day 7 after allogeneic transplant. Mouse grafts combined 10^7 T-cell-depleted bone marrow cells with 10^6 splenic CD5+ T cells. The sample was gut tissue. The receptors derive from a female BALB/c mouse given C57BL/6 T cells with graft-versus-host disease after an allogeneic hematopoietic cell transplant.

A few counts support this clone. Mouse gene names apply. The CDR3 is cut off 1 residue early in the read; its end comes from the germline J gene. At the DNA level, this CDR3 is encoded by other sequences in the same sample as well. The V gene is TRBV26, the J gene TRBJ1-3; unclear D gene. The CDR3 sequence is 13 residues long. CDR1 is KGHPV, CDR2 FQNQEV, per germline (reference sequence). V was shortened by 2 bases and J by 0 bases, with 2 bases between the two germline ends. CDR3 DNA (partial): TGTGCCAGCAGTCTGGATTCTGGAAATACGCTCTAT. It yields the protein CASSLDSGNTLY. The full CDR3 protein reads CASSLDSGNTLYF. Full variable domain (missing parts from reference TRBV26 and TRBJ1-3): NSKVIQTPRYLVKGQGQKAKMRCIPEKGHPVVFWYQQNKNNEFKFLINFQNQEVLQQIDMTEKRFSAECPSNSPCSLEIQSSEAGDSALYLCASSLDSGNTLYFGEGSRLIVV.

With regard to this clone: These gene names are mouse names. From the germline J gene comes the end of the CDR3, since the read stops 1 residue before it. V usage is TRBV12-1 and J usage is TRBJ2-2, with 11 bases matching TRBD1. Germline CDR1 SGHSN, CDR2 HYEKVE. The J segment lost 4 bases and the V segment lost 2 bases, leaving 2 bases of the junction unmatched. The CDR3 is made up of 15 amino acids. CDR3: CASSRTGGGTGQLYF. CDR3 DNA, as far as it was read: TGTGCCAGCTCTCGGACAGGGGGCGGCACCGGGCAGCTCTAC.

Details on this clone: Genes and germline are mouse. The CDR3 is cut off 1 residue early in the read; its end comes from the germline J gene. The chain uses TRBV19 and TRBJ1-1; D is ambiguous. Trimming pared 0 bases from V and 0 bases from J, leaving 6 bases between. The CDR3 has 14 amino acids. Germline V CDR1 and CDR2: FNHDT, SITEND (reference sequence). CDR3 sequence: CASSIGIANTEVFF. The CDR3 DNA, read in part, is TGTGCCAGCAGTATAGGGATTGCAAACACAGAAGTCTTC.

Concerning this clone itself: Here the gene names and germline are mouse. The read is 1 residue too short to cover the CDR3 end, so that end is filled in from the germline J gene. The chain employs TRBV2 and TRBJ2-5; 8 bases are shared with TRBD1. V dropped 2 bases and J dropped 3; count of bases not matched to a gene: 1. The germline V gene has CDR1 LGHNA and CDR2 YSYQKL. The CDR3 totals 14 residues. Here the CDR3 reads CASSQNRGQDTQYF. The part of the CDR3 DNA that was read is TGTGCCAGCAGCCAAAACAGGGGGCAAGACACCCAGTAC.

This clone was counted a few times. The gene names given are mouse names. The sequence runs out 1 residue before the end of the CDR3; the remainder is reconstructed from the germline J gene. V is TRBV15 and J is TRBJ2-3; 9 bases agree with TRBD2. Trimming removed 5 bases from V and 5 bases from J; junction bases left unmatched: 8. The V gene's germline CDR1 is SGHND and CDR2 FRSKSL. The CDR3 runs to 15 residues. The sequenced part of the CDR3 DNA is TGTGCCAGCAGTCTACGACTGGGGGTTATAGAAACGCTGTAT. Translating gives CASSLRLGVIETLY. The CDR3 as a whole reads CASSLRLGVIETLYF.

With respect to this clone: Germline and genes here are mouse. Read sequence stops 1 residue before the CDR3 end, and the germline J gene provides the missing end. The J gene is TRBJ2-5, the V gene TRBV23; the table gives TRBD1 as D, unverified against the DNA. This CDR3 region has 16 residues. Germline loops: CDR1 KGHTA, CDR2 FQNQQP. The CDR3 here is CSSSQSGQGGQDTQYF. Incomplete CDR3 DNA: TGCTCCAGCAGTCAATCGGGACAGGGAGGCCAAGACACCCAGTAC.

This clone is categorized as medium-sized. Genes here carry mouse names. The sequenced fragment ends 1 residue before the CDR3 boundary, so the rest is inferred from the germline J gene. The rearrangement joins TRBV14 to TRBJ2-7; the match to TRBD2 covers 7 bases. Trimming removed 2 bases from V and 3 bases from J; junction bases left unmatched: 2. The CDR3 sequence is 13 residues long. Germline V CDR1 and CDR2: SGHDT, FRDEAV. The sequenced CDR3 bases are TGTGCCAGCAGTTTACACTGGGGCTATGAACAGTAC. This translates into CASSLHWGYEQY. The whole CDR3 sequence is CASSLHWGYEQYF.

As regards this clone: The listed genes are named as in mouse. The read falls 1 residue short of the CDR3 end, and the missing part is taken from the germline J gene. The chain links TRBV5 to TRBJ2-7; TRBD1 aligns across 8 bases. CDR3 length equals 15 residues. Germline CDR1 LGHNA, CDR2 YNLKQL (reference sequence). V shed 5 bases and J 2 bases; nucleotides not matched to a gene: 8. CDR3 bases read: TGTGCCAGCAGCTCCCGGGACAGGTCCACCTATGAACAGTAC. Its translation: CASSSRDRSTYEQY. The whole CDR3 sequence is CASSSRDRSTYEQYF.

Remarks on this clone: Mouse gene names and germline throughout. The DNA ends 1 residue before the CDR3 does, and the rest of the CDR3 is filled in from the germline J gene. The rearrangement uses TRBV26 and TRBJ1-3; 7 nucleotides line up with TRBD1. With V trimmed by 6 bases and J by 1 base, 3 bases remained unmatched. Germline V gene data show CDR1 as KGHPV and CDR2 as FQNQEV (reference sequence). The CDR3 consists of 14 residues. CDR3 bases read: TGTGCCAGCAGGACAGGGTTCTCTGGAAATACGCTCTAT. This sequence encodes CASRTGFSGNTLY. The complete CDR3 reads CASRTGFSGNTLYF.

For this clone: The gene symbols are mouse symbols. The read finishes 1 residue shy of the CDR3 end, and the germline J gene is used to complete it. J is TRBJ1-5 and V is TRBV13-1; 11 nucleotides line up with TRBD1. V lost 0 bases and J lost 1; bases outside the gene matches: 0. CDR3 length: 16 residues. Per germline, CDR1 NSHNY and CDR2 SYGAGN. CDR3: CASSDGTGGNNQAPLF. The sequenced part of the CDR3 DNA is TGTGCCAGCAGTGATGGGACAGGGGGCAACAACCAGGCTCCGCTT.

In the case of this clone: The gene names here belong to mouse. The CDR3 goes on 1 residue after the read ends, and that part is filled in from the germline J gene. The chain carries TRBV1 and TRBJ2-2; TRBD1 matches at 7 bases. V trimming: 3 bases; J trimming: 1 base; junction bases outside the gene matches: 2. The CDR3 has 15 residues. Germline CDR1 and CDR2: NSQYPW and LRSPGD (reference sequence). The CDR3 sequence is CTCSARDRNTGQLYF. The covered CDR3 bases are TGCACCTGCAGTGCCCGGGACAGAAACACCGGGCAGCTCTAC.

Note on this clone: Here the gene names and germline are mouse. The read is 1 residue too short to cover the CDR3 end, so that end is filled in from the germline J gene. The V call is TRBV26, the J call TRBJ2-7; 10 bases align to TRBD1. The CDR3 has 15 residues. Per the germline V gene, CDR1 is KGHPV and CDR2 is FQNQEV (reference sequence). Losses at the gene ends were 2 bases for V and 4 bases for J; bases not matched to a gene: 5. CDR3 bases read: TGTGCCAGCAGTCTGAGGGACAGGGGCCCTTATGAACAGTAC. It encodes CASSLRDRGPYEQY. In full, the CDR3 reads CASSLRDRGPYEQYF.

This clone appeared a few times. Mouse names are used for the genes. The sequenced fragment ends 1 residue before the CDR3 boundary, so the rest is inferred from the germline J gene. The chain has TRBV19 and TRBJ1-6; 7 positions match TRBD1. TRBJ1-6 is labeled an ORF, and its function is uncertain. In germline, CDR1 is FNHDT, CDR2 SITEND (reference sequence). The CDR3 sequence is 14 residues long. With 4 bases clipped from V and 5 bases from J, the junction kept 3 bases outside the gene matches. The DNA read from the CDR3 is TGTGCCAGCAGTCGACAGGGAGATAATTCGCCCCTCTAC. Translation: CASSRQGDNSPLY. The CDR3 in full is CASSRQGDNSPLYF.

This clone was seen a single time. The genes are named according to mouse. Read sequence stops 1 residue before the CDR3 end, and the germline J gene provides the missing end. This chain links TRBV26 with TRBJ2-5; D ambiguous. Trimming took 4 bases from V and 0 from J, leaving 5 bases between them. Per germline, CDR1 KGHPV and CDR2 FQNQEV (reference sequence). The CDR3 consists of 13 residues. The CDR3 loop is CASSQSNQDTQYF. CDR3 DNA, as far as it was read: TGTGCCAGCAGTCAGAGTAACCAAGACACCCAGTAC.

This clone has a handful of counts. Mouse names are used for the genes. The CDR3 is cut off 1 residue early in the read; its end comes from the germline J gene. The rearrangement joins TRBV16 to TRBJ2-2, with TRBD1 matching 8 bases. This CDR3 is built from 14 residues. CDR1 SGHSA and CDR2 FRNQAP come from the germline V gene. V lost 2 bases and J lost 4; bases outside the gene matches: 0. The chain's CDR3 is CASSLQGATGQLYF. The CDR3 bases that were read are TGTGCAAGCAGCTTACAGGGGGCCACCGGGCAGCTCTAC.

This clone has only a few counts. Gene names are mouse gene names. The missing CDR3 end, 1 residue past where the read stops, is filled in from the germline J gene. The V call is TRBV16, the J call TRBJ1-3; D ambiguous. The germline V gene has CDR1 SGHSA and CDR2 FRNQAP. V was clipped by 4 bases and J by 0 bases, with 4 bases between them. The CDR3 is 13 residues long. CDR3 bases read: TGTGCAAGCAGCTCCCTTTCTGGAAATACGCTCTAT. Protein: CASSSLSGNTLY. Given in full, the CDR3 is CASSSLSGNTLYF.

This clone was detected a few times. The genes and germline here are from mouse. Read coverage stops 1 residue before the CDR3 terminus; the germline J gene supplies the remainder. V usage is TRBV17 and J usage is TRBJ2-4, with 8 bases matching TRBD1. Germline assignment: CDR1 MNHDT and CDR2 YYDKIL. The CDR3 covers 13 residues. J was trimmed by 4 bases and V by 5 bases; bases with no gene match: 2. CDR3 sequence: CASSYRGKNTLYF. Incomplete CDR3 DNA: TGTGCTAGCAGTTACAGGGGGAAAAACACCTTGTAC.

Worth noting for this clone: Gene names refer to mouse genes. The read gets to within 1 residue of the CDR3 end, and the germline J gene fills in the rest. This sequence joins TRBV23 and TRBJ2-4; TRBD1 was called by the table and not checked on the DNA. CDR1 is KGHTA and CDR2 is FQNQQP in the germline V gene. The CDR3 runs to 14 residues. The CDR3 region is CSSSQSTGENTLYF. CDR3 DNA (partial): TGCTCCAGCAGTCAATCGACAGGGGAGAACACCTTGTAC. Combining the CDR3 with reference TRBV23 and TRBJ2-4 gives the whole variable domain DAAVTQKPRYLIKMKGQEAEMKCIPEKGHTAVFWYQQKQSKELKFLIYFQNQQPLDQIDMVKERFSAVCPSSSLCSLGIRTCEAEDSALYLCSSSQSTGENTLYFGAGTRLSVL.

A note on this clone: The genes and germline here are from mouse. The read falls 1 residue short of the CDR3 end, and the missing part is taken from the germline J gene. This chain connects TRBV1 to TRBJ2-2; 7 bases line up with TRBD1. After removal of 0 bases from V and 0 bases from J, the junction contained 1 base not matched to a gene. Germline assignment: CDR1 NSQYPW and CDR2 LRSPGD (reference sequence). This CDR3 comprises 16 residues. This CDR3 is CTCSADGTANTGQLYF. CDR3 bases read: TGCACCTGCAGTGCAGATGGGACAGCAAACACCGGGCAGCTCTAC.

This clone was observed a handful of times. Mouse names are used for the genes. The read terminates 1 residue before the CDR3 end, so the remaining end is supplied by the germline J gene. The rearrangement links TRBV15 to TRBJ2-1; 12 nucleotides align to TRBD2. Germline CDR1 reads SGHND; CDR2 reads FRSKSL. J gave up 4 bases and V 3 bases, and 1 base lay outside the gene matches. CDR3 length equals 15 residues. CDR3: CASSLTGGAYAEQFF. Incomplete CDR3 DNA: TGTGCCAGCAGTTTGACTGGGGGGGCGTATGCTGAGCAGTTC.

Note on this clone: Here the gene names and germline are mouse. The sequenced fragment ends 1 residue before the CDR3 boundary, so the rest is inferred from the germline J gene. V usage is TRBV26 and J usage is TRBJ2-5; D possibly matches TRBD1 or TRBD2 (5 bases each). Germline assignment: CDR1 KGHPV and CDR2 FQNQEV (reference sequence). V was pared by 4 bases and J by 0 bases, with 5 bases between. CDR3 size: 13 residues. This CDR3 reads CASSRGNQDTQYF. CDR3 DNA (partial): TGTGCCAGCAGTCGGGGGAACCAAGACACCCAGTAC.

Concerning this clone: Mouse gene names apply. The read stops 1 residue short of the end of the CDR3; the missing end is completed from the germline J gene. The rearrangement joins TRBV14 to TRBJ2-1, with 9 bases lining up with TRBD1. The CDR3 is made up of 14 amino acids. Germline V gene lookup returns CDR1 SGHDT and CDR2 FRDEAV. Trimming removed 2 bases from V and 3 bases from J; junction bases left unmatched: 0. The sequenced CDR3 bases are TGTGCCAGCAGTTTGACAGGGGGCTATGCTGAGCAGTTC. Amino acids: CASSLTGGYAEQF. The whole CDR3 protein is CASSLTGGYAEQFF.

Details on this clone: Genes and germline come from the mouse. The sequenced fragment ends 1 residue before the CDR3 boundary, so the rest is inferred from the germline J gene. This sequence joins TRBV3 and TRBJ2-3; 8 positions agree with TRBD2. Germline assignment: CDR1 SNHLY and CDR2 FYNGKV (reference sequence). The CDR3 contains 15 residues. The J segment lost 1 base and the V segment lost 4 bases, leaving 4 bases of the junction unmatched. The CDR3 bases that were read are TGTGCCAGCAGCTCTCCGGGACTGGGTGCAGAAACGCTGTAT. Its translation: CASSSPGLGAETLY. In full, the CDR3 reads CASSSPGLGAETLYF.

This clone occurred a few times. Any gene name here is a mouse gene name. This sample includes further DNA sequences coding for the same CDR3. The sequenced part of the CDR3 DNA is TGTGCCAGCAGTCTGCAGGGTGGTCAAAACACCTTGTAC. Protein product: CASSLQGGQNTLY. The whole CDR3 reads CASSLQGGQNTLYF. V usage is TRBV26 and J usage is TRBJ2-4, with D maybe TRBD1 (5 bases). The CDR3 end lies 1 residue beyond the end of the read and is filled in from the germline J gene. V was cut by 2 bases and J by 1 base, with 7 bases left in between. The CDR3 sequence is 14 residues long. Per germline, CDR1 KGHPV and CDR2 FQNQEV (reference sequence).